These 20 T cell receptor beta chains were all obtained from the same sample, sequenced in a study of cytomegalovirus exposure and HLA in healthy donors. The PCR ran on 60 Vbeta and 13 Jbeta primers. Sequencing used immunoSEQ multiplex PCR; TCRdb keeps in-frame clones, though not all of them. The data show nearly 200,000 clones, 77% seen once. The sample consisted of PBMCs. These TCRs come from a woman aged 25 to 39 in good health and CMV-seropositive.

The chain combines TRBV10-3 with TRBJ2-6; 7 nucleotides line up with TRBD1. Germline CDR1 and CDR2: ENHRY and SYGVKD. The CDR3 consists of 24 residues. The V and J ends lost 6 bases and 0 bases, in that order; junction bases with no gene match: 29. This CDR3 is CAIRPPPGQINKTGEVSGANVLTF. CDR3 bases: TGTGCCATCAGGCCTCCACCGGGACAGATAAACAAAACCGGTGAGGTCTCTGGGGCCAACGTCCTGACTTTC.

CDR3 DNA: TGTGCCAGCAGTCCTCCGGGGACAGGGGGATTCGAGCAGTACTTC. Translation: CASSPPGTGGFEQYF. The V call is TRBV28, the J call TRBJ2-7, with 11 bases fitting TRBD1. V was clipped by 5 bases and J by 6 bases; unmatched bases: 9. The CDR3 spans 15 residues. CDR1 and CDR2 (germline): MDHEN, SYDVKM.

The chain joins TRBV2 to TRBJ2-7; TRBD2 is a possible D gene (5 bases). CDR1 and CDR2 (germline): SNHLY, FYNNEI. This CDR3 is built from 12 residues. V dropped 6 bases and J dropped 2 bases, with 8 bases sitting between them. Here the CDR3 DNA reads TGTGCCAGCAGGAGGGAGACCTACGAGCAGTACTTC. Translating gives CASRRETYEQYF.

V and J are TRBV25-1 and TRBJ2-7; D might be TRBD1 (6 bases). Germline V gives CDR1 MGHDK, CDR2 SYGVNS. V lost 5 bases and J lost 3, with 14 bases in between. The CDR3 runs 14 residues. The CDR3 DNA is TGTGCCAGCAGTTACAACAGGGATGGCTACGAGCAGTACTTC. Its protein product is CASSYNRDGYEQYF.

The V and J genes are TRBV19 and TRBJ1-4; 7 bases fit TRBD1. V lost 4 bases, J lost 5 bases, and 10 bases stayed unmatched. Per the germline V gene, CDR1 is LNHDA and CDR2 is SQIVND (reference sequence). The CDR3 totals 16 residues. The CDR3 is CASSTSAGTVNEKLFF. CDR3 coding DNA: TGTGCCAGTAGTACTTCCGCCGGGACAGTAAATGAAAAACTGTTTTTT.

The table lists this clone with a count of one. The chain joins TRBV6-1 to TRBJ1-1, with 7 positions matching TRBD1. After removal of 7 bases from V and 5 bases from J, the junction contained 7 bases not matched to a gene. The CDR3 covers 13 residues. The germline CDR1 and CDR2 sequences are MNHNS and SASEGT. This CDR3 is CASTLQGITEAFF. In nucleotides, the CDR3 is TGTGCCAGCACCCTACAGGGGATAACTGAAGCTTTCTTT.

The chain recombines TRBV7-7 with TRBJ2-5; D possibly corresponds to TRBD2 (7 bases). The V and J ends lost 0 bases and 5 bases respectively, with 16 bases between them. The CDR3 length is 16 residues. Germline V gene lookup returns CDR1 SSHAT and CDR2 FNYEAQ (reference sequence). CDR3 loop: CASSLASGGGKETQYF. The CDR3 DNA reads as TGTGCCAGCAGCTTAGCGTCGGGGGGCGGTAAGGAGACCCAGTACTTC.

This CDR3 reads CASSQDLGRGSSYNEQFF. CDR3 nucleotides: TGCGCCAGCAGCCAAGATCTGGGGCGGGGGAGCTCCTACAATGAGCAGTTCTTC. V usage is TRBV4-3 and J usage is TRBJ2-1; 7 bases are shared with TRBD2. Trimming at V came to 0 bases and at J to 0 bases, leaving 8 bases not matched to a gene. Per the germline V gene, CDR1 is LGHNA and CDR2 is YSLEER. The CDR3 sequence is 18 residues long.

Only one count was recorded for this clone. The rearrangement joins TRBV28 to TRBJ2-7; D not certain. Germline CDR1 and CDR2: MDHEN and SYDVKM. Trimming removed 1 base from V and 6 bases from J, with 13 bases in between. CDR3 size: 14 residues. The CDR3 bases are TGTGCCAGCAGTTTATCTCCCGCCAGTGGCGAGCAGTACTTC. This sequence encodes CASSLSPASGEQYF.

The CDR3 loop is CASSYTGANVLTF. Written as DNA, the CDR3 is TGTGCCAGTTCATACACGGGGGCCAACGTCCTGACTTTC. The genes are TRBV19 and TRBJ2-6; D is uncertain. Germline values: CDR1 LNHDA, CDR2 SQIVND (reference sequence). The CDR3 sequence is 13 residues long. Trimming stripped 8 bases from V and 4 bases from J, with 9 bases between. The entire variable domain, with the rest obtained from reference TRBV19 and TRBJ2-6, is as follows: DGGITQSPKYLFRKEGQNVTLSCEQNLNHDAMYWYRQDPGQGLRLIYYSQIVNDFQKGDIAEGYSVSREKKESFPLTVTSAQKNPTAFYLCASSYTGANVLTFGAGSRLTVL.

CDR3: CAWSKTALRGNTEAFF. The CDR3 DNA reads as TGTGCCTGGAGTAAAACGGCACTCAGGGGCAACACTGAAGCTTTCTTT. This chain links TRBV30 with TRBJ1-1; a weak D match, TRBD1 (6 bases). CDR1 is GTSNPN, CDR2 SVGIG, per germline (reference sequence). Trimming shortened V by 2 bases and J by 2 bases, and 18 bases separated the two germline ends. The CDR3 contains 16 residues.

The CDR3 nucleotides are TGTGCCACCAGCAAGGGGGGGAATACTGGTGGCTACACCTTC. Its protein is CATSKGGNTGGYTF. The chain combines TRBV15 with TRBJ1-2, with D possibly matching TRBD1 (6 bases). Trimming took off 4 bases at V and 7 bases at J, with 16 bases between the two ends. Germline-derived CDR1 and CDR2 are LNHNV and YYDKDF (reference sequence). This CDR3 has 14 residues.

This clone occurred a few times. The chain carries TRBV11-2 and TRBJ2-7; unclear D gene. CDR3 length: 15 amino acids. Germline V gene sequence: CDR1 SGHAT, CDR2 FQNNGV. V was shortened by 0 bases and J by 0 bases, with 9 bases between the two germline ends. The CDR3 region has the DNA TGTGCCAGCAGCTTAGACAGGCCCAGCTCCTACGAGCAGTACTTC. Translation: CASSLDRPSSYEQYF.

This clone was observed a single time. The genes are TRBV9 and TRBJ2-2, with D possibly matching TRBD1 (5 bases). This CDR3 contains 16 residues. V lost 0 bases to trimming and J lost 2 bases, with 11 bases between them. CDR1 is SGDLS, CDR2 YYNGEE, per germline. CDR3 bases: TGTGCCAGCAGCGTAGACGGACACCTTAACACCGGGGAGCTGTTTTTT. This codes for CASSVDGHLNTGELFF.

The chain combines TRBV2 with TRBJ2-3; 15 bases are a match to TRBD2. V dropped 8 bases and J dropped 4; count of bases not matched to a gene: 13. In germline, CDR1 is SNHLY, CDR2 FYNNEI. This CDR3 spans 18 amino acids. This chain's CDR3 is CASGTSGTSGRTADTQYF. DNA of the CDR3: TGTGCCAGCGGGACCTCCGGGACTAGCGGGAGGACGGCAGATACGCAGTATTTT.

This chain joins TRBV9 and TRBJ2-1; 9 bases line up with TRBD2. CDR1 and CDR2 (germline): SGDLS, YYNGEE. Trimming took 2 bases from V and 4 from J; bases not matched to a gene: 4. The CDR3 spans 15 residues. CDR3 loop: CASSVQAGGYNEQFF. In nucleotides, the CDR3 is TGTGCCAGCAGCGTTCAAGCGGGGGGTTACAATGAGCAGTTCTTC.

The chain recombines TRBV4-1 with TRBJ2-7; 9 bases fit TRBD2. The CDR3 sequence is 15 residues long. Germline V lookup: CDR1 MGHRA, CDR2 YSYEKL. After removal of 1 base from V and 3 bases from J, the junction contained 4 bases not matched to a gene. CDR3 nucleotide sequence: TGCGCCAGCAGCCAAGGCCTAGCGGGAAGCTACGAGCAGTACTTC. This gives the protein CASSQGLAGSYEQYF.

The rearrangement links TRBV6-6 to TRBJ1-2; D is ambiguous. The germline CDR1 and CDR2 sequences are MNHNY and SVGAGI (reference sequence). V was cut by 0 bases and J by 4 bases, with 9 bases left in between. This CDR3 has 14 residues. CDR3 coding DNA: TGTGCCAGCAGTTACTCCACAGATATCTATGGCTACACCTTC. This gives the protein CASSYSTDIYGYTF.

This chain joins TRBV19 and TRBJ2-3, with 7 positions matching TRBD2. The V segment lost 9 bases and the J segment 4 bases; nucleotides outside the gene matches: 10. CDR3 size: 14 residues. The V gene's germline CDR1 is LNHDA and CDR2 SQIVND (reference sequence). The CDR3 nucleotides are TGTGCCAGCGGAGTAGTTGGGGGGGCAGATACGCAGTATTTT. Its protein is CASGVVGGADTQYF. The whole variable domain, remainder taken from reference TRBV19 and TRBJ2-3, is DGGITQSPKYLFRKEGQNVTLSCEQNLNHDAMYWYRQDPGQGLRLIYYSQIVNDFQKGDIAEGYSVSREKKESFPLTVTSAQKNPTAFYLCASGVVGGADTQYFGPGTRLTVL.

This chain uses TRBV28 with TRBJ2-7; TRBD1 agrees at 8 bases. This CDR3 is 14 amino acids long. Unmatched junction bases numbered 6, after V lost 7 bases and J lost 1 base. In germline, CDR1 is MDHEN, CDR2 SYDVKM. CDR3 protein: CASTRQGRSYEQYF. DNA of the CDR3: TGTGCCAGCACCCGACAGGGGAGGTCCTACGAGCAGTACTTC.